Listed below are T cell receptor beta chains from one sample, sequenced in a study of follicular helper T cells after annual influenza vaccination. Here immunoSEQ multiplex PCR was the method, and the copy in TCRdb shows in-frame clones only, minus some. The table has 5,500 to 8,000 clones, around 84% seen once. The specimen was CXCR5- memory CD4+ T cells sorted from blood, collected 7 days after influenza vaccination. The receptors shown here come from an adult who received the influenza vaccine. Each CDR3 is given with its conserved first and last residue. A D gene is named only where the DNA matches it firmly. Only some rows state a clone size, as once, few, many or a class for expanded clones.

V	D	size	J	CDR3	DNA
TRBV14	TRBD1	once	TRBJ1-2	CASSQRQGGGYGYTF	TGTGCCAGCAGCCAGCGACAGGGAGGTGGCTATGGCTACACCTTC
TRBV2	-	-	TRBJ2-1	CASMPPMSWVDYNEQFF	TGTGCCAGCATGCCCCCTATGTCGTGGGTGGACTACAATGAGCAGTTCTTC
TRBV9	-	-	TRBJ1-6	CASSVALGLTSPLHF	TGTGCCAGCAGCGTAGCTTTGGGGTTGACCTCACCCCTCCACTTT
TRBV11-2	TRBD1	-	TRBJ2-1	CASSSRQDRSYNEQFF	TGTGCCAGCAGCTCTAGGCAGGACAGGTCCTACAATGAGCAGTTCTTC
TRBV7-9	TRBD1	-	TRBJ1-6	CASSHRDRGTSPLHF	TGTGCCAGCAGCCACCGGGACAGGGGCACCTCACCCCTCCACTTT
TRBV2	-	once	TRBJ2-5	CASSAGAETQYF	TGTGCCAGCAGTGCAGGGGCAGAGACCCAGTACTTC
TRBV28	-	-	TRBJ1-4	CASSLGGRPKTNEKLFF	TGTGCCAGCAGTTTAGGGGGACGGCCGAAAACTAATGAAAAACTGTTTTTT
TRBV4-2	TRBD2	-	TRBJ2-1	CASSLLAGHLNEQFF	TGTGCCAGCAGCCTTCTAGCGGGACACCTCAATGAGCAGTTCTTC
TRBV18	TRBD1	few	TRBJ1-1	CASSQDRATEAFF	TGTGCCAGCTCACAGGACAGGGCCACTGAAGCTTTCTTT
TRBV7-8	-	-	TRBJ2-5	CASSAKLLVPQYF	TGTGCCAGCAGCGCCAAGTTACTAGTCCCCCAGTACTTC
TRBV30	-	-	TRBJ1-6	CAWSTGRLVNSPLHF	TGTGCCTGGAGTACAGGACGGTTAGTTAATTCACCCCTCCACTTT
TRBV27	TRBD2	-	TRBJ2-7	CASRRGGSSYEQYF	TGTGCCAGCAGGCGGGGGGGGAGCTCCTACGAGCAGTACTTC
TRBV7-2	-	-	TRBJ1-4	CASSVAGVANEKLFF	TGTGCCAGCAGCGTCGCGGGGGTAGCTAATGAAAAACTGTTTTTT
TRBV5-6	-	-	TRBJ2-1	CASSPTSVRSGLAFF	TGTGCCAGCAGCCCTACCTCAGTTCGCAGCGGACTTGCGTTCTTC
TRBV25-1	-	-	TRBJ2-7	CASSPGGTRGAYEQYF	TGTGCCAGCAGCCCAGGGGGAACCAGGGGGGCCTACGAGCAGTACTTC
TRBV28	-	-	TRBJ1-3	CASRHDRGNTIYF	TGTGCCAGCCGCCACGACAGGGGAAACACCATATATTTT
TRBV11-2	TRBD2	-	TRBJ2-2	CASSLTSGVTGELFF	TGTGCCAGCAGCCTGACTAGCGGGGTCACCGGGGAGCTGTTTTTT
TRBV5-1	TRBD2	-	TRBJ2-3	CASSLELAGGGADTQYF	TGCGCCAGCAGCTTGGAACTAGCGGGTGGAGGGGCAGATACGCAGTATTTT
TRBV5-4	TRBD1	-	TRBJ2-6	CASSLQGAGANVLTF	TGTGCCAGCAGCTTGCAGGGGGCCGGGGCCAACGTCCTGACTTTC
TRBV5-8	-	few	TRBJ1-2	CASSLGAYGYTF	TGTGCCAGCAGCTTGGGGGCCTATGGCTACACCTTC
TRBV18	TRBD2	-	TRBJ2-1	CASSPGGSAIEQFF	TGTGCCAGCTCACCGGGGGGGTCCGCAATTGAGCAGTTCTTC
TRBV10-2	-	-	TRBJ2-7	CASSTGGAGSYEQYF	TGCGCCAGCTCAACCGGAGGGGCAGGCTCCTACGAGCAGTACTTC
TRBV29-1	TRBD1	-	TRBJ2-3	CSVVYRGPDTQYF	TGCAGCGTTGTTTACAGGGGGCCAGATACGCAGTATTTT
TRBV21-1	-	-	TRBJ1-1	CASSKAGAGTEAFF	TGTGCCAGCAGCAAGGCGGGGGCCGGCACTGAAGCTTTCTTT
TRBV7-9	-	-	TRBJ1-3	CASRSSSGNTIYF	TGTGCCAGCAGATCCTCATCTGGAAACACCATATATTTT
TRBV29-1	-	-	TRBJ2-1	CSVAPLDSANEQFF	TGCAGCGTTGCCCCCTTAGATAGCGCCAATGAGCAGTTCTTC
TRBV28	-	-	TRBJ1-4	CASTPGGAAGEKLFF	TGTGCCAGCACCCCGGGAGGGGCCGCCGGAGAAAAACTGTTTTTT
TRBV4-1	-	few	TRBJ1-2	CASSLRQSYGYTF	TGCGCCAGCAGCCTCCGACAGAGCTATGGCTACACCTTC
TRBV7-2	TRBD2	-	TRBJ2-1	CASSLDRGGAREQFF	TGTGCCAGCAGCTTAGACCGCGGGGGGGCCCGCGAGCAGTTCTTC
TRBV10-3	-	-	TRBJ1-5	CAIRSTGNNQPQHF	TGTGCCATCAGGAGTACAGGGAACAATCAGCCCCAGCATTTT
TRBV29-1	TRBD1	-	TRBJ1-1	CSVSRGLMNTEAFF	TGCAGCGTCTCGAGGGGGCTTATGAACACTGAAGCTTTCTTT
TRBV19	TRBD1	few	TRBJ2-2	CATTDRKNTGELFF	TGTGCCACCACGGACAGGAAGAACACCGGGGAGCTGTTTTTT
TRBV18	-	-	TRBJ2-3	CASSVPSQPDTQYF	TGTGCCAGCTCGGTCCCGAGTCAGCCAGATACGCAGTATTTT
TRBV11-1	-	few	TRBJ1-2	CASSLGGRSGYTF	TGTGCCAGCAGCTTAGGGGGTCGGAGTGGCTACACCTTC
TRBV2	TRBD1	-	TRBJ1-5	CASRRTGNSNQPQHF	TGTGCCAGCAGACGGACAGGGAATAGCAATCAGCCCCAGCATTTT
TRBV2	TRBD1	few	TRBJ1-2	CASSQDRGSDYGYTF	TGTGCCAGCAGCCAAGACAGGGGTTCTGACTATGGCTACACCTTC
TRBV5-1	-	-	TRBJ2-7	CASSSRGSYEQYF	TGCGCCAGCAGCTCAAGAGGATCCTACGAGCAGTACTTC
TRBV9	-	-	TRBJ1-2	CASKKSIGRGDYGYTF	TGTGCCAGCAAGAAGTCGATAGGGCGGGGGGACTATGGCTACACCTTC
TRBV10-3	TRBD1	-	TRBJ2-2	CATESGTGKRGELFF	TGTGCCACCGAATCCGGGACAGGGAAGCGGGGGGAGCTGTTTTTT
TRBV30	-	-	TRBJ1-6	CAWSVIVQALGSGDSPLHF	TGTGCCTGGAGTGTTATCGTCCAGGCCCTGGGTTCGGGGGATTCACCCCTCCACTTT
TRBV6-5	-	-	TRBJ2-7	CASSRVGGYEQYF	TGTGCCAGCAGTAGGGTTGGGGGATACGAGCAGTACTTC
TRBV9	TRBD2	-	TRBJ2-1	CASSVAPGTSGSEQFF	TGTGCCAGCAGCGTAGCCCCCGGGACTAGCGGCTCTGAGCAGTTCTTC